Shown below are 18 T cell receptor beta chains from a single sample sequenced in a study of OX40 agonist ivuxolimab in advanced cancers. Only in-frame clones appear in the TCRdb table, and some are missing; sequencing was by immunoSEQ multiplex PCR. The sample records fewer than 80,000 clones, 80% to 90% being singletons. The source material was CD4+ or CD8+ T cells sorted from blood, sampled in a trial of the OX40 agonist ivuxolimab. These TCRs come from an adult with an advanced solid tumor such as melanoma, head and neck, liver or kidney cancer.

This sequence joins TRBV5-5 and TRBJ1-1; TRBD1 is a possible D gene (6 bases). V was pared by 7 bases and J by 0 bases, with 10 bases between. This CDR3 spans 13 amino acids. Germline assignment: CDR1 SGHKS and CDR2 YYEKEE (reference sequence). The CDR3 DNA follows: TGTGCCAGCGATACAGGGTTGAACACTGAAGCTTTCTTT. It encodes CASDTGLNTEAFF.

The chain uses TRBV19 and TRBJ2-2, with D unresolved. The CDR3 length is 15 residues. Trimming took off 3 bases at V and 1 base at J, with 9 bases between the two ends. The germline V gene has CDR1 LNHDA and CDR2 SQIVND (reference sequence). CDR3 amino acids: CASSMLTVNTGELFF. The CDR3 DNA reads as TGTGCCAGTAGTATGTTGACCGTGAACACCGGGGAGCTGTTTTTT.

The rearrangement links TRBV4-3 to TRBJ1-5, with D possibly being TRBD1 (6 bases). The germline CDR1 and CDR2 sequences are LGHNA and YSLEER. V lost 2 bases to trimming and J lost 7 bases, with 15 bases between them. CDR3 length: 15 amino acids. CDR3 DNA sequence: TGCGCCAGCAGCCAATGGTCGGGGGCGAGCCAGCCCCAGCATTTT. Protein product: CASSQWSGASQPQHF.

Only a few counts were recorded for this clone. This sequence joins TRBV6-6 and TRBJ2-1, with 7 bases that match TRBD2. CDR1 is MNHNY, CDR2 SVGAGI, per germline (reference sequence). With V trimmed by 4 bases and J by 3 bases, 3 bases remained unmatched. The CDR3 extends over 14 amino acids. The CDR3 loop reads CASSSPGGYNEQFF. The CDR3 DNA is TGTGCCAGCAGTTCCCCGGGGGGCTACAATGAGCAGTTCTTC.

This clone was observed a few times. The V and J genes are TRBV19 and TRBJ2-3; D possibly corresponds to TRBD2 (5 bases). CDR3 size: 11 residues. Germline-derived CDR1 and CDR2 are LNHDA and SQIVND (reference sequence). Trimming left V 5 bases short and J 14 bases short, with 14 bases between. DNA for the CDR3: TGTGCCAGTAGTTCCACCGGGAAGCCGTATTTT. It codes for CASSSTGKPYF.

This chain uses TRBV30 with TRBJ1-2; no reliable D call. Germline assignment: CDR1 GTSNPN and CDR2 SVGIG (reference sequence). The CDR3 extends over 13 amino acids. The germline V and J ends were trimmed by 6 bases and 8 bases, with 19 bases remaining between them. The CDR3 nucleotides read TGTGCCTGCCGGGTGCCCGGCCCTAGGGGCTACACCTTC. It yields the protein CACRVPGPRGYTF.

The count of this clone is one. J is TRBJ1-1 and V is TRBV11-3, with D uncertain. The CDR3 loop spans 14 amino acids. Germline CDR1 SGHNT, CDR2 YENEEA. V was pared by 0 bases and J by 1 base, with 6 bases between. CDR3 sequence reads: CASSLEAGNTEAFF. CDR3 sequence (DNA): TGTGCCAGCAGCTTAGAGGCGGGGAACACTGAAGCTTTCTTT.

The CDR3 loop reads CASSPKRGERNEQYF. The CDR3 DNA follows: TGTGCCAGCTCACCGAAAAGGGGGGAACGCAACGAGCAGTACTTC. The chain couples TRBV18 to TRBJ2-7; D is tentatively TRBD1 or TRBD2 (6 bases each). V lost 3 bases and J lost 5, with 17 bases in between. Looked up from germline, CDR1 is KGHSH and CDR2 is LQKENI. The CDR3 contains 15 residues.

The chain joins TRBV7-2 to TRBJ2-7; D assignment may be TRBD1 or TRBD2 (6 bases each). The CDR3 extends over 14 amino acids. CDR1 and CDR2 from the germline V gene are SGHTA and FQGNSA. Trimming stripped 3 bases from V and 6 bases from J, with 15 bases between. CDR3: CASSFGGGPFEQYF. The CDR3 nucleotides are TGTGCCAGCAGCTTCGGAGGGGGGCCGTTCGAGCAGTACTTC.

This clone was counted a few times. This sequence joins TRBV12-5 and TRBJ1-5; the match to TRBD1 covers 8 bases. The CDR3 has 14 amino acids. Unmatched junction bases numbered 6, after V lost 5 bases and J lost 6 bases. Germline V gives CDR1 LGHNT, CDR2 FRNRAP. CDR3 protein: CASGAGQGSQPQHF. The CDR3 DNA sequence: TGTGCTAGTGGTGCTGGACAGGGCAGTCAGCCCCAGCATTTT.

The V call is TRBV6-5, the J call TRBJ1-2; D not certain. CDR1 is MNHEY and CDR2 is SVGAGI in the germline V gene. The V and J ends lost 2 bases and 8 bases respectively, with 6 bases between them. The CDR3 runs 11 residues. CDR3 DNA: TGTGCCAGCAGTTACGGGAAAGGCTACACCTTC. This sequence encodes CASSYGKGYTF.

J is TRBJ1-2 and V is TRBV19; D ambiguous. V lost 1 base to trimming and J lost 4 bases, with 10 bases between them. The germline V gene has CDR1 LNHDA and CDR2 SQIVND (reference sequence). The CDR3 extends over 14 amino acids. The CDR3 loop reads CASSIGGSLYGYTF. CDR3 nucleotides: TGTGCCAGTAGTATAGGAGGCAGCCTCTATGGCTACACCTTC.

The chain links TRBV6-6 to TRBJ2-3, with 8 bases that match TRBD1. The CDR3 loop spans 15 amino acids. The germline CDR1 and CDR2 sequences are MNHNY and SVGAGI (reference sequence). Losses at the gene ends were 4 bases for V and 1 base for J; bases not matched to a gene: 4. The CDR3 is CASSFGQGGTDTQYF. The CDR3 DNA sequence: TGTGCCAGCAGTTTCGGACAGGGTGGCACAGATACGCAGTATTTT.

The chain is built from TRBV7-2 and TRBJ2-1; 8 nucleotides match TRBD2. CDR1 is SGHTA, CDR2 FQGNSA, per germline. The CDR3 has 15 residues. The junction had 8 bases not matched to a gene; V was cut back by 5 bases and J by 5 bases. CDR3 loop: CASSPHGSGDNEQFF. As DNA, the CDR3 is TGTGCCAGCAGCCCTCACGGTAGCGGGGACAATGAGCAGTTCTTC. Full variable domain (remainder filled in from reference TRBV7-2 and TRBJ2-1): GAGVSQSPSNKVTEKGKDVELRCDPISGHTALYWYRQSLGQGLEFLIYFQGNSAPDKSGLPSDRFSAERTGGSVSTLTIQRTQQEDSAVYLCASSPHGSGDNEQFFGPGTRLTVL.

The V gene is TRBV5-1, the J gene TRBJ2-7; 9 bases are a match to TRBD1. Trimming at V came to 5 bases and at J to 0 bases, leaving 9 bases not matched to a gene. CDR3 size: 16 residues. Germline CDR1 and CDR2: SGHRS and YFSETQ. The CDR3 coding sequence is TGCGCCAGCAGACAAACAGGGGGCGCGAGCTCCTACGAGCAGTACTTC. Its protein product is CASRQTGGASSYEQYF.

The count of this clone is one. The chain combines TRBV14 with TRBJ2-1, with D hard to call. The CDR3 runs 17 residues. The germline CDR1 and CDR2 sequences are SGHDN and FVKESK. V lost 0 bases and J 0 bases, leaving 12 bases between the germline ends. CDR3: CASSQEWQDGSYNEQFF. CDR3 DNA: TGTGCCAGCAGCCAAGAATGGCAGGACGGCTCCTACAATGAGCAGTTCTTC.

Written as DNA, the CDR3 is TGTGCCAGCACCCCGTGGGACTACAATGAGCAGTTCTTC. Translation gives CASTPWDYNEQFF. The rearrangement links TRBV2 to TRBJ2-1, with no clear D. The ends were cut back, 7 bases at V and 3 bases at J, with 10 bases in the middle. Germline lookup yields CDR1 SNHLY and CDR2 FYNNEI. The CDR3 length is 13 residues.

For the CDR3, the DNA is TGTGCCAGCAGCTTATCCCGGGGGTCCTACGAGCAGTACTTC. Protein product: CASSLSRGSYEQYF. The V gene is TRBV7-2, the J gene TRBJ2-7, with a possible D match to TRBD2 (6 bases). Trimming took 2 bases from V and 1 from J, leaving 9 bases between them. The germline V gene encodes CDR1 SGHTA and CDR2 FQGNSA. The CDR3 extends over 14 amino acids.